This T cell receptor (beta chain) was sequenced for a study of blood T cell repertoires in COVID-19. The germline CDR1 and CDR2 sequences are LGHNA and YSLEER. V lost 4 bases and J 5 bases, leaving 12 bases between the germline ends. CDR3 length equals 13 residues. Generated by immunoSEQ multiplex PCR, the TCRdb table keeps only in-frame clones and is missing some. The sample shows under 400,000 clones, 80% to 90% of them seen only once. This sequence joins TRBV4-3 and TRBJ2-7; no reliable D call. The sequence came from a woman aged 40 to 55 with acute COVID-19. Sequencing was performed on PBMCs or T cells enriched from blood (not recorded which). CDR3 DNA: TGCGCCAGCAGCCCCCGCGGCGGAGACGAGCAGTACTTC. Its translation is CASSPRGGDEQYF.